This is a list of T cell receptor beta chains from one sample in a study of OX40 agonist ivuxolimab in advanced cancers. The table came from immunoSEQ multiplex PCR; TCRdb's copy has only in-frame clones and leaves some out. The data show about 68,000 clones, more than 85% seen once. The sequenced sample was CD4+ or CD8+ T cells sorted from blood, obtained in a trial of the OX40 agonist ivuxolimab. The source of these receptors is an adult with an advanced solid tumor such as melanoma, head and neck, liver or kidney cancer. The CDR3 runs from the conserved cysteine through the conserved F or W. A D gene is named only where the DNA matches it firmly. Part of the rows lack a size; the others show once, few, many or a class for expanded clones.

clone size | J gene | V gene | D gene | CDR3 DNA | CDR3 protein
NA | TRBJ2-1 | TRBV9 | NA | TGTGCCAGCAGCGTAGGACTGACGGACAATGAGCAGTTCTTC | CASSVGLTDNEQFF
NA | TRBJ1-5 | TRBV5-8 | TRBD1 | TGTGCCAGCAGCCCGGGACAGGGGAGCAATCAGCCCCAGCATTTT | CASSPGQGSNQPQHF
NA | TRBJ2-7 | TRBV29-1 | TRBD1 | TGCAGCGCAAGGGGACAGGGATCCTACGAGCAGTACTTC | CSARGQGSYEQYF
NA | TRBJ2-5 | TRBV11-3 | NA | TGTGCCAGCAGCTCGGGCCAGCAGGGAGAGACCCAGTACTTC | CASSSGQQGETQYF
NA | TRBJ2-7 | TRBV5-6 | NA | TGTGCCAGCAGCACCGGGACGTCTTCCTACGAGCAGTACTTC | CASSTGTSSYEQYF
NA | TRBJ2-7 | TRBV5-1 | TRBD2 | TGCGCCAGCAGCTTGGTGCGGGGGGGGACCTACGAGCAGTACTTC | CASSLVRGGTYEQYF
NA | TRBJ1-1 | TRBV10-3 | NA | TGTGCCATCAGTGGGAATTTATCGGGCACTGAAGCTTTCTTT | CAISGNLSGTEAFF
NA | TRBJ2-2 | TRBV11-3 | NA | TGTGCCAGCAGCACCCCCTCGGACACCGGGGAGCTGTTTTTT | CASSTPSDTGELFF
NA | TRBJ1-4 | TRBV19 | NA | TGTGCCAGTAGTATCTTTGGACAGCTGAATGAAAAACTGTTTTTT | CASSIFGQLNEKLFF
once | TRBJ2-1 | TRBV18 | NA | TGTGCCAGCTCACCACCACCCAGGGGAAGAGGGTCGCAGTTCTTC | CASSPPPRGRGSQFF
NA | TRBJ1-2 | TRBV5-1 | TRBD1 | TGCGCCAGCAGCACTGGACAGGGGAGGGAGGGCTACACCTTC | CASSTGQGREGYTF
NA | TRBJ2-5 | TRBV11-2 | TRBD2 | TGTGCCAGCAGCCCGTTCGCGGGGGGAGAAGAGACCCAGTACTTC | CASSPFAGGEETQYF
NA | TRBJ2-1 | TRBV30 | NA | TGTGCCTGGAGTGGTATGCTAGTCGGGTCGGATGAGCAGTTCTTC | CAWSGMLVGSDEQFF
NA | TRBJ2-3 | TRBV19 | NA | TGTGCCAGTAGTGGAAGTCTCGTGAGCACAGATACGCAGTATTTT | CASSGSLVSTDTQYF
NA | TRBJ2-7 | TRBV5-1 | NA | TGCGCCAGCAGCTTGCAAGCGGTCTTTACCTACGAGCAGTACTTC | CASSLQAVFTYEQYF
NA | TRBJ1-4 | TRBV7-8 | NA | TGTGCCAGCAGCTCCTCCCCAGGAAGGCTTAATGAAAAACTGTTTTTT | CASSSSPGRLNEKLFF
once | TRBJ1-3 | TRBV5-1 | NA | TGCGCCAGCAGCGTGACAAGGGACTCTGGAAACACCATATATTTT | CASSVTRDSGNTIYF
NA | TRBJ2-5 | TRBV18 | TRBD2 | TGTGCCAGCTCACCACCTGGTACTAGCGGCTTCCAAGAGACCCAGTACTTC | CASSPPGTSGFQETQYF
NA | TRBJ1-2 | TRBV5-1 | NA | TGCGCCAGCAGCTTGGGGCAGGGAGACTATGGCTACACCTTC | CASSLGQGDYGYTF
NA | TRBJ1-2 | TRBV11-2 | NA | TGTGCCAGCAGCTTAGATCGAAGGGTATATGGCTACACCTTC | CASSLDRRVYGYTF
NA | TRBJ1-1 | TRBV6-1 | NA | TGTGCCAGCAGTGAAGCACGGTCTGAAGCTTTCTTT | CASSEARSEAFF
NA | TRBJ2-3 | TRBV18 | NA | TGTGCCAGCTCCCCGGACAGAAGCACAGATACGCAGTATTTT | CASSPDRSTDTQYF
NA | TRBJ2-7 | TRBV19 | NA | TGTGCCAGTAGTATGGAAGGCAGACGCTCACCCGAGCAGTACTTC | CASSMEGRRSPEQYF
NA | TRBJ2-3 | TRBV29-1 | TRBD2 | TGCAGCGTTAGCGGGAGCGCTGGGTCAGATACGCAGTATTTT | CSVSGSAGSDTQYF
NA | TRBJ1-2 | TRBV5-1 | NA | TGCGCCAGCAGCTTGGATGGGACCTCCTATGGCTACACCTTC | CASSLDGTSYGYTF